The present T cell receptor (beta chain) was sequenced within a study of blood T cell repertoires in COVID-19. Germline trimming cut 6 bases from V and 0 bases from J; bases unmatched to any gene: 5. CDR1 LNHDA and CDR2 SQIVND come from the germline V gene (reference sequence). This CDR3 has 15 residues. Notes on this clone: Other DNA sequences in this specimen translate into the identical CDR3.

Measured with immunoSEQ multiplex PCR; TCRdb has only the in-frame clones, and not every one. The table includes 170,000 or so clones, approximately 89% detected once. This clonotype was sampled from a man aged 35 to 55 who had recovered from COVID-19. Sequencing was carried out using PBMCs or T cells enriched from blood (not recorded which). The chain joins TRBV19 to TRBJ2-1, with 7 bases lining up with TRBD1. CDR3 in amino acids: CASRMDRSSYNEQFF. The DNA for the CDR3 is TGTGCCAGTAGGATGGACAGGTCCTCCTACAATGAGCAGTTCTTC. The whole variable domain, remainder taken from reference TRBV19 and TRBJ2-1, is DGGITQSPKYLFRKEGQNVTLSCEQNLNHDAMYWYRQDPGQGLRLIYYSQIVNDFQKGDIAEGYSVSREKKESFPLTVTSAQKNPTAFYLCASRMDRSSYNEQFFGPGTRLTVL.